One sample yielded the 14 T cell receptor beta chains listed below, sequenced in a study of cytomegalovirus exposure and HLA in healthy donors. The study ran its PCR with 60 Vbeta and 13 Jbeta primers. Profiled with immunoSEQ multiplex PCR; TCRdb holds only in-frame clones, not every one. The data show about 41,000 clones, roughly 80% seen once. The sequenced sample was PBMCs. These receptor sequences come from a man aged 50 or older in good health and CMV-seronegative.

The V call is TRBV5-1, the J call TRBJ2-5; 9 bases are a match to TRBD2. The CDR3 sequence is 15 residues long. Trimming at V came to 4 bases and at J to 2 bases, leaving 6 bases not matched to a gene. Germline CDR1 is SGHRS and CDR2 is YFSETQ. The CDR3 loop is CASSPPLAGQETQYF. The CDR3 nucleotides are TGCGCCAGCAGCCCCCCCCTAGCGGGGCAAGAGACCCAGTACTTC.

V and J are TRBV28 and TRBJ2-7; 7 nucleotides match TRBD1. The germline V gene encodes CDR1 MDHEN and CDR2 SYDVKM. J lost 2 bases, V lost 9 bases, and 7 bases had no gene match. The CDR3 contains 13 residues. The CDR3 region is CASGRTGPYEQYF. CDR3 DNA sequence: TGTGCCAGTGGTAGGACAGGACCCTACGAGCAGTACTTC.

This chain joins TRBV18 and TRBJ1-2, with 8 bases that match TRBD1. This CDR3 is built from 15 residues. Unmatched junction bases numbered 4, after V lost 0 bases and J lost 4 bases. Germline-derived CDR1 and CDR2 are KGHSH and LQKENI. CDR3 in DNA: TGTGCCAGCTCACCACCGGCAGGGGGCATCTATGGCTACACCTTC. Translated: CASSPPAGGIYGYTF.

This clone is a singleton in its sample. The rearrangement uses TRBV18 and TRBJ1-1; D gene uncertain. The ends were cut back, 5 bases at V and 3 bases at J, with 10 bases in the middle. Germline CDR1 KGHSH, CDR2 LQKENI. CDR3 length: 13 amino acids. The CDR3 here is CASSAMSDTEAFF. CDR3 coding DNA: TGTGCCAGCTCAGCTATGTCGGACACTGAAGCTTTCTTT.

The rearrangement links TRBV2 to TRBJ1-1; TRBD1 is a possible D gene (5 bases). The V gene lost 1 base and the J gene lost 5 bases, with 14 bases spanning the gap. Germline lookup yields CDR1 SNHLY and CDR2 FYNNEI. This CDR3 is 15 amino acids long. The CDR3 bases are TGTGCCAGCAGTGAAGGGCTGGGGCTGAGGACTGAAGCTTTCTTT. It specifies CASSEGLGLRTEAFF.

The chain recombines TRBV27 with TRBJ2-7; TRBD1 matches 8 bases. Germline V gives CDR1 MNHEY, CDR2 SMNVEV (reference sequence). V lost 0 bases and J lost 3; bases outside the gene matches: 10. The CDR3 runs 17 residues. The CDR3 nucleotides read TGTGCCAGCAGTTTATCTGGATATACAGGGGGGTACTACGAGCAGTACTTC. Amino acid sequence: CASSLSGYTGGYYEQYF.

The chain employs TRBV25-1 and TRBJ1-3, with TRBD1 matching 7 bases. The CDR3 runs 15 residues. The germline V gene encodes CDR1 MGHDK and CDR2 SYGVNS. V dropped 4 bases and J dropped 0; count of bases not matched to a gene: 3. The CDR3 spells CASSGWTGSGNTIYF. The CDR3 coding sequence is TGTGCCAGCAGTGGGTGGACAGGCTCTGGAAACACCATATATTTT.

The chain employs TRBV9 and TRBJ2-1, with TRBD2 matching over 8 bases. CDR3 length: 16 residues. Germline assignment: CDR1 SGDLS and CDR2 YYNGEE. V shed 0 bases and J 2 bases; nucleotides not matched to a gene: 4. Written as DNA, the CDR3 is TGTGCCAGCAGCGTAGTGGGTAGCGGGACCTACAATGAGCAGTTCTTC. It is translated as CASSVVGSGTYNEQFF.

The rearrangement uses TRBV5-1 and TRBJ1-2; tentative D call: TRBD1 (5 bases). From germline, CDR1 is SGHRS and CDR2 YFSETQ. The V end was cut by 4 bases, the J end by 1 base, with 11 bases between. The CDR3 runs to 14 residues. CDR3 coding DNA: TGCGCCAGCAGCAGAGCGACAGATAACTATGGCTACACCTTC. Translating gives CASSRATDNYGYTF.

The chain has TRBV4-1 and TRBJ2-1, with 8 bases that match TRBD1. The germline V gene has CDR1 MGHRA and CDR2 YSYEKL. J was trimmed by 7 bases and V by 4 bases; bases with no gene match: 3. The CDR3 runs 13 residues. CDR3 amino acids: CASSRGDRNEQFF. CDR3 nucleotide sequence: TGCGCCAGCAGCCGGGGGGACAGGAATGAGCAGTTCTTC.

The V and J genes are TRBV18 and TRBJ1-6; 7 bases are a match to TRBD1. The V segment lost 6 bases and the J segment 7 bases; nucleotides outside the gene matches: 9. Germline-derived CDR1 and CDR2 are KGHSH and LQKENI. The CDR3 loop spans 15 amino acids. CDR3 nucleotide sequence: TGTGCCAGCTCCCGGAGGGGACAGACCAATTCACCCCTCCACTTT. It codes for CASSRRGQTNSPLHF.

This clone turned up a few times. The chain employs TRBV6-6 and TRBJ1-1; 9 bases are a match to TRBD1. Per the germline V gene, CDR1 is MNHNY and CDR2 is SVGAGI (reference sequence). The CDR3 spans 14 residues. V gave up 1 base and J gave up 6 bases; unmatched junction bases: 3. The CDR3 bases are TGTGCCAGCAGTTACTTGACAGGGGGGGCTGAAGCTTTCTTT. Encoded protein: CASSYLTGGAEAFF.

The chain has TRBV5-1 and TRBJ2-6; 7 bases match TRBD1. Germline assignment: CDR1 SGHRS and CDR2 YFSETQ. The CDR3 totals 19 residues. With 4 bases clipped from V and 0 bases from J, the junction kept 13 bases outside the gene matches. The CDR3 sequence: CASSGAYDRVGSGANVLTF. Written as DNA, the CDR3 is TGCGCCAGCAGCGGAGCGTACGACAGGGTCGGCTCTGGGGCCAACGTCCTGACTTTC.

This chain uses TRBV6-5 with TRBJ2-2, with 7 nucleotides matching TRBD1. Germline lookup yields CDR1 MNHEY and CDR2 SVGAGI. The CDR3 totals 15 residues. V lost 4 bases, J lost 6 bases, and 8 bases stayed unmatched. CDR3 region: CASSLNRGLAGELFF. CDR3 DNA: TGTGCCAGCAGTTTAAACAGGGGTTTAGCCGGGGAGCTGTTTTTT.